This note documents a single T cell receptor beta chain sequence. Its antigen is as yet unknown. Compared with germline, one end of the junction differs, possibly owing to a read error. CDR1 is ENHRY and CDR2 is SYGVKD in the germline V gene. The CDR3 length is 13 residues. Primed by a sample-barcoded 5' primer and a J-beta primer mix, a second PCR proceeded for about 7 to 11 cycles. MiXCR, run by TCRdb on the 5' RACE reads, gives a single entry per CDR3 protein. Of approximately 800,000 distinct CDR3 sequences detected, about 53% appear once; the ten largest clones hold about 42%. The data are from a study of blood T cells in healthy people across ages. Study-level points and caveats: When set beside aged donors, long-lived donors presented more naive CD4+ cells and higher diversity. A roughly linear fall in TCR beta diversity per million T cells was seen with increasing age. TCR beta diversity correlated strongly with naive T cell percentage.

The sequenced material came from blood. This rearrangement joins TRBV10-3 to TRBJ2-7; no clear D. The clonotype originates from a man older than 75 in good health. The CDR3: CAIREFNSYGQYF. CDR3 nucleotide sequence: TGTGCCATCAGGGAGTTCAACTCCTACGGGCAGTACTTC.